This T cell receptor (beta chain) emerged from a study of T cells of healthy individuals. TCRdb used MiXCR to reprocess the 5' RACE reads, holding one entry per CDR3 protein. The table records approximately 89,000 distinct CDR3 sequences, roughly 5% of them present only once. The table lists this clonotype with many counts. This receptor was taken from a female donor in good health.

CDR3 region: CSVRQGNEDTQYF. The DNA of the CDR3 is TGCAGCGTTCGACAGGGAAATGAAGATACGCAGTATTTT. V gene TRBV29-1 combines with J gene TRBJ2-3, with TRBD1 identical over 7 bases. CDR1 SQVTM and CDR2 ANQGSEA come from the germline V gene. The ends lost 5 bases at V and 5 bases at J; junction bases unmatched: 7. This CDR3 region has 13 residues.